The 9 T cell receptor beta chains below all came from one sample that was sequenced in a study of T cells in Graves' hyperthyroidism and ophthalmopathy. It was RNA transcripts that yielded the amplified TCR beta CDR3 regions. When the TCR CDR3 underwent first-round RT-PCR, the HTBI primer set was used. TCRdb re-called the multiplex PCR reads through MiXCR, storing one row per CDR3 protein. The data contain 200,000 to 300,000 distinct CDR3 sequences, approximately 16% of them singletons. The material sequenced was blood. Receptors were obtained from a young woman with Graves' ophthalmopathy.

This clonotype came up a few times. V is TRBV10-3 and J is TRBJ2-3; possible D gene TRBD1, 5 bases. CDR1 ENHRY and CDR2 SYGVKD come from the germline V gene. The CDR3 runs to 11 residues. V shed 9 bases and J shed 5 bases, with 9 bases lying between them. CDR3 nucleotides: TGTGCCATGGGGCCAGAAGATACGCAGTATTTT. This sequence encodes CAMGPEDTQYF.

This clonotype was seen many times. The chain has TRBV6-9 and TRBJ1-1, with 8 bases fitting TRBD1. CDR1 and CDR2 from the germline V gene are MNHGY and SVAAGI. CDR3 length: 19 amino acids. V lost 6 bases and J lost 1; bases outside the gene matches: 19. The CDR3 nucleotides read TGTGCCAGCAGACGGGGTAGGGACAGGAGGAGGTTGTCGAACACTGAAGCTTTCTTT. Its protein is CASRRGRDRRRLSNTEAFF.

This clonotype has a count of ten or more. The rearrangement links TRBV5-8 to TRBJ2-1; no definite D call. CDR3 length equals 12 residues. Germline V gene data show CDR1 as SGHTS and CDR2 as YDEGEE. V was cut by 2 bases and J by 9 bases, with 9 bases left in between. The CDR3: CASSFWGSEQFF. DNA of the CDR3: TGTGCCAGCAGCTTTTGGGGTTCTGAGCAGTTCTTC.

This clonotype was counted between two and nine times. V and J are TRBV20-1 and TRBJ2-6; a possible D gene is TRBD1 (5 bases). The ends were cut back, 3 bases at V and 2 bases at J, with 8 bases in the middle. Germline lookup yields CDR1 DFQATT and CDR2 SNEGSKA (reference sequence). The CDR3 has 14 residues. CDR3 DNA sequence: TGCAGTGCTAGGGAAGGGGCTGGGGCCAACGTCCTGACTTTC. It yields the protein CSAREGAGANVLTF.

This clonotype was seen many times. The chain carries TRBV5-5 and TRBJ1-4; D unclear. There are 13 residues in the CDR3. Trimming left V 1 base short and J 4 bases short, with 5 bases between. Germline V lookup: CDR1 SGHKS, CDR2 YYEKEE (reference sequence). CDR3 loop: CASSLRLNEKLFF. The CDR3 DNA sequence: TGTGCCAGCAGCTTGAGGCTTAATGAAAAACTGTTTTTT.

This clonotype was picked up many times. The chain has TRBV12-3 or TRBV12-4 and TRBJ1-6, with 8 bases aligning to TRBD1. Unmatched junction bases numbered 9, after V lost 4 bases and J lost 7 bases. This CDR3 is built from 16 residues. The CDR3 is CASSSQMTGENSPLHF. CDR3 DNA: TGTGCCAGCAGTTCCCAAATGACAGGGGAGAATTCACCCCTCCACTTT.

This clonotype occurred many times. This rearrangement joins TRBV27 to TRBJ2-5; D gene ambiguous. This CDR3 contains 13 residues. V lost 6 bases, J lost 3 bases, and 11 bases lay in between. Germline V gene lookup returns CDR1 MNHEY and CDR2 SMNVEV (reference sequence). CDR3 loop: CASSSADEETQYF. CDR3 nucleotide sequence: TGTGCCAGCAGCTCCGCGGACGAAGAGACCCAGTACTTC.

This chain connects TRBV11-3 to TRBJ1-1, with TRBD1 matching over 9 bases. The junction had 8 bases not matched to a gene; V was cut back by 5 bases and J by 4 bases. In germline, CDR1 is SGHNT, CDR2 YENEEA. This CDR3 is built from 15 residues. CDR3 sequence reads: CASSGRDRVRTEAFF. DNA of the CDR3: TGTGCCAGCAGCGGCCGGGACAGGGTTCGCACTGAAGCTTTCTTT.

This chain joins TRBV28 and TRBJ2-3; TRBD1 matches 9 bases. The CDR3 runs to 15 residues. V was clipped by 6 bases and J by 2 bases; unmatched bases: 6. Germline V lookup: CDR1 MDHEN, CDR2 SYDVKM. The CDR3 loop reads CASRTGTGITDTQYF. The CDR3 nucleotides read TGTGCCAGCAGGACCGGGACAGGGATCACAGATACGCAGTATTTT.